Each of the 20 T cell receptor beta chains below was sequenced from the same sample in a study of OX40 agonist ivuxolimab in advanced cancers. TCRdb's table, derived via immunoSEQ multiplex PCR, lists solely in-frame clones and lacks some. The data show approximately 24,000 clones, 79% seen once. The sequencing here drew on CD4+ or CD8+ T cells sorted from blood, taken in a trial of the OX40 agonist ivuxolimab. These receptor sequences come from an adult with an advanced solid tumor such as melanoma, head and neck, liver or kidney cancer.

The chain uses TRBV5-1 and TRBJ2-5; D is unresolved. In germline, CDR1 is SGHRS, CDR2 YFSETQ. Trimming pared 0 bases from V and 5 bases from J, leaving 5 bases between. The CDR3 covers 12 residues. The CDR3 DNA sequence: TGCGCCAGCAGCTTGGGTGTCGAGACCCAGTACTTC. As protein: CASSLGVETQYF. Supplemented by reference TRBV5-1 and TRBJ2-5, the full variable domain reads KAGVTQTPRYLIKTRGQQVTLSCSPISGHRSVSWYQQTPGQGLQFLFEYFSETQRNKGNFPGRFSGRQFSNSRSEMNVSTLELGDSALYLCASSLGVETQYFGPGTRLLVL.

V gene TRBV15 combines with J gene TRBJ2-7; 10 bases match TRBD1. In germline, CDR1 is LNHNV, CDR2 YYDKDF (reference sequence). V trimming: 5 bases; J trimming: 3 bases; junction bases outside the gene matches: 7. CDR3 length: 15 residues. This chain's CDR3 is CATSGVRDRGYEQYF. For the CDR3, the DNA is TGTGCCACCAGCGGAGTCCGGGACAGGGGCTACGAGCAGTACTTC.

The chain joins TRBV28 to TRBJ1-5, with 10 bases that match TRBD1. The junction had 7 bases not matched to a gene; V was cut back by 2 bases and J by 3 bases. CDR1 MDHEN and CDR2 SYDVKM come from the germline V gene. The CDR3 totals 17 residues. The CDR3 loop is CASSLPQDRGANQPQHF. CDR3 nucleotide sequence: TGTGCCAGCAGTTTACCTCAGGACAGGGGGGCCAATCAGCCCCAGCATTTT.

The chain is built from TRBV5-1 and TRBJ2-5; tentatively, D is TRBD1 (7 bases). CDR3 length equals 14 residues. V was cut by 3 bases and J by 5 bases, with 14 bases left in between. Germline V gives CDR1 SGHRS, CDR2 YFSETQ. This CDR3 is CASSWTGGGETQYF. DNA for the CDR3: TGCGCCAGCAGCTGGACAGGTGGAGGGGAGACCCAGTACTTC.

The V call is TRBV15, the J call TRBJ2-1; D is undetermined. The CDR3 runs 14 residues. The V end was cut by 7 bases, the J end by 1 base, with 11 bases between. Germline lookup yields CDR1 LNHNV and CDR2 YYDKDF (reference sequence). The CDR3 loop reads CATKLSRSYNEQFF. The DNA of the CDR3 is TGTGCCACCAAATTGTCAAGGTCCTACAATGAGCAGTTCTTC.

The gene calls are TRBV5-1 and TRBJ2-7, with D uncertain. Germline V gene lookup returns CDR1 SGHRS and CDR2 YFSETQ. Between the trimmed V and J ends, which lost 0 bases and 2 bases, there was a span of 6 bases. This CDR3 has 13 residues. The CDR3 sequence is CASSLDRAYEQYF. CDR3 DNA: TGCGCCAGCAGCTTGGACAGAGCCTACGAGCAGTACTTC.

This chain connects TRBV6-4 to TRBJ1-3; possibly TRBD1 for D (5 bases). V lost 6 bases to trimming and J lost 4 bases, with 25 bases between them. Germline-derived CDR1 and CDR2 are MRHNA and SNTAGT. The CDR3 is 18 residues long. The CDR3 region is CASRLGPHSVATGNTIYF. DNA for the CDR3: TGTGCCAGCAGGCTGGGGCCCCACTCCGTGGCAACCGGAAACACCATATATTTT.

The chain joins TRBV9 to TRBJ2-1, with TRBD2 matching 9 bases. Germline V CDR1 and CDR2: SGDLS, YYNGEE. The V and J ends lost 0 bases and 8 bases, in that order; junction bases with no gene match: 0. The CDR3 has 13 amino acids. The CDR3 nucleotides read TGTGCCAGCAGCGTAGGACTAGCGGATGAGCAGTTCTTC. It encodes CASSVGLADEQFF.

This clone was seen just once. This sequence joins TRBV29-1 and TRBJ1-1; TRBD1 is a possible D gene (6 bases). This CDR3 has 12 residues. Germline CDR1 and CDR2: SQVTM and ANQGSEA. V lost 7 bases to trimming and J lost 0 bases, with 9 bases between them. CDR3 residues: CSAGQMNTEAFF. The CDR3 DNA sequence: TGCAGCGCCGGACAGATGAACACTGAAGCTTTCTTT.

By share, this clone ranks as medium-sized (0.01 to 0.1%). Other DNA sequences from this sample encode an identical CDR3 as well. The CDR3 DNA is TGTGCCAGCAGTTTGGGCGGACCCTACGAGCAGTACTTC. Protein: CASSLGGPYEQYF. V usage is TRBV27 and J usage is TRBJ2-7; D is ambiguous. This CDR3 comprises 13 residues. V was pared by 3 bases and J by 2 bases, with 8 bases between. The germline CDR1 and CDR2 sequences are MNHEY and SMNVEV (reference sequence).

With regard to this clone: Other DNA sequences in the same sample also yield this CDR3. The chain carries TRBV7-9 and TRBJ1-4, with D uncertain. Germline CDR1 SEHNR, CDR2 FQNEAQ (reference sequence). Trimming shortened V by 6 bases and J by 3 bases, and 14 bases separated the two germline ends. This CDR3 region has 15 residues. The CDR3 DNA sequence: TGTGCCAGCAGTTCAACCCGGAACTCTAATGAAAAACTGTTTTTT. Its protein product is CASSSTRNSNEKLFF.

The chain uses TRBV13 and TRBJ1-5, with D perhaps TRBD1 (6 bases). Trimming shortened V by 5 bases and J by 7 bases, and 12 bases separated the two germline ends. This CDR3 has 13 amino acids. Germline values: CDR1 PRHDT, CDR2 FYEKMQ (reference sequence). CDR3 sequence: CASSLYRAQPQHF. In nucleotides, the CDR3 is TGTGCCAGCAGCCTCTACAGGGCCCAGCCCCAGCATTTT.

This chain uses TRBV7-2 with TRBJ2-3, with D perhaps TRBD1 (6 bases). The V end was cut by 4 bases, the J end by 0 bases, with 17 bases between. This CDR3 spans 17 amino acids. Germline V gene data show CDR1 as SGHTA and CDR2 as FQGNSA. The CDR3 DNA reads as TGTGCCAGCAGCTCGGCCGGGACACACCGTAGCACAGATACGCAGTATTTT. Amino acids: CASSSAGTHRSTDTQYF.

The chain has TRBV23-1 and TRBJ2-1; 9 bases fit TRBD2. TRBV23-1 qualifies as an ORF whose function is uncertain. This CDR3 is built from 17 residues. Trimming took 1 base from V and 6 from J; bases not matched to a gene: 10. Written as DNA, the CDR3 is TGCGCCAGCAGTCAATGGGTTGCGGGAGGGCCGGGCAATGAGCAGTTCTTC. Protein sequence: CASSQWVAGGPGNEQFF.

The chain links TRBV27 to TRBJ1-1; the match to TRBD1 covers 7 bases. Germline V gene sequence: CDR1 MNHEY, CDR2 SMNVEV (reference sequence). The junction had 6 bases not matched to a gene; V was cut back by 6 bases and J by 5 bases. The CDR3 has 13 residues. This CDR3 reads CASRDRARTEAFF. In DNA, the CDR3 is TGTGCCAGCAGAGACAGGGCGAGGACTGAAGCTTTCTTT.

The CDR3: CATSKGPPMQETQYF. The CDR3 nucleotides read TGTGCCACCAGCAAGGGCCCGCCCATGCAAGAGACCCAGTACTTC. This chain joins TRBV15 and TRBJ2-5; D ambiguous. Per germline, CDR1 LNHNV and CDR2 YYDKDF (reference sequence). The CDR3 length is 15 residues. Trimming removed 4 bases from V and 2 bases from J, with 14 bases in between. The full variable domain, completed using reference TRBV15 and TRBJ2-5, is DAMVIQNPRYQVTQFGKPVTLSCSQTLNHNVMYWYQQKSSQAPKLLFHYYDKDFNNEADTPDNFQSRRPNTSFCFLDIRSPGLGDTAMYLCATSKGPPMQETQYFGPGTRLLVL.

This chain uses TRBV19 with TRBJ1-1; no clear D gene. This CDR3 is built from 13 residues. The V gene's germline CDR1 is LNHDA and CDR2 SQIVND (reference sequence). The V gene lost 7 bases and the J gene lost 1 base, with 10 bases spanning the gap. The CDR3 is CASMKRGNTEAFF. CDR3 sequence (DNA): TGTGCCAGTATGAAGCGTGGGAACACTGAAGCTTTCTTT.

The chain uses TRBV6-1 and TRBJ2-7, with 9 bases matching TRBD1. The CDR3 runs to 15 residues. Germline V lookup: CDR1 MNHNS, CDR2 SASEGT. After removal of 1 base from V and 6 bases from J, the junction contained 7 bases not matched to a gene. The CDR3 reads CASSEDRDRVAEQYF. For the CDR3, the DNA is TGTGCCAGCAGTGAAGATAGGGACAGGGTTGCCGAGCAGTACTTC.

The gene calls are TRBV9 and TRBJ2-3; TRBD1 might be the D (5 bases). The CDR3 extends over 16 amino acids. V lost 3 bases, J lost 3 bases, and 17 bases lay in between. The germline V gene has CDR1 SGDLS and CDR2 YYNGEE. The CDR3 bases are TGTGCCAGCAGCGCCCCTAGGGAAAGGGGAACAGATACGCAGTATTTT. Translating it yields CASSAPRERGTDTQYF.

The CDR3 is CASSSGVEETQYF. In DNA form, the CDR3 reads TGTGCCAGCAGTTCTGGTGTGGAAGAGACCCAGTACTTC. The gene calls are TRBV28 and TRBJ2-5; D is ambiguous. The CDR3 is made up of 13 amino acids. In germline, CDR1 is MDHEN, CDR2 SYDVKM. V shed 4 bases and J shed 3 bases, with 9 bases lying between them.